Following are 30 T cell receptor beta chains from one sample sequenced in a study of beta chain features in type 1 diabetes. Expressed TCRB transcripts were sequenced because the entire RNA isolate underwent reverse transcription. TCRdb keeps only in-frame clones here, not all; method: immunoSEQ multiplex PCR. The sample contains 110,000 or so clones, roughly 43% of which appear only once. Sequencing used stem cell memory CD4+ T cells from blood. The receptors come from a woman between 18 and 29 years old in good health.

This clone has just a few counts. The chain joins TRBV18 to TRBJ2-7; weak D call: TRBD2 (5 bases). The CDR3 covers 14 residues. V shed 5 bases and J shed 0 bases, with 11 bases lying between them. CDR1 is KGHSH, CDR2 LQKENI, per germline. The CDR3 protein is CASSRSGSSYEQYF. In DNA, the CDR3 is TGTGCCAGCTCAAGGAGCGGCAGCTCCTACGAGCAGTACTTC. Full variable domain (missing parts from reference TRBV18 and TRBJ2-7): NAGVMQNPRHLVRRRGQEARLRCSPMKGHSHVYWYRQLPEEGLKFMVYLQKENIIDESGMPKERFSAEFPKEGPSILRIQQVVRGDSAAYFCASSRSGSSYEQYFGPGTRLTVT.

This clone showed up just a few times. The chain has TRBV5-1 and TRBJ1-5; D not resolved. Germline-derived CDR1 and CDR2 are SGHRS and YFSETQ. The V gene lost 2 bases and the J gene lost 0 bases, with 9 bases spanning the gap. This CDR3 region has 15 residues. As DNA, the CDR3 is TGCGCCAGCAGCTTTGAGGGAGGTAGCAATCAGCCCCAGCATTTT. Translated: CASSFEGGSNQPQHF.

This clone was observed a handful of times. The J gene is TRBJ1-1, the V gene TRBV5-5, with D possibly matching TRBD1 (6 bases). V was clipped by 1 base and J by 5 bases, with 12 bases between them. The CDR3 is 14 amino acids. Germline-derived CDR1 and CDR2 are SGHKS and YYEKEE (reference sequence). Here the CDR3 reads CASSLMGARTEAFF. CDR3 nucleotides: TGTGCCAGCAGCTTGATGGGGGCGAGGACTGAAGCTTTCTTT.

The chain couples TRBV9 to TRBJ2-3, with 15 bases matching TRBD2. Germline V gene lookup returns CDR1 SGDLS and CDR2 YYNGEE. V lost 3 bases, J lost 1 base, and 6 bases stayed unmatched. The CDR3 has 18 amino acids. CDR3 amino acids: CASSAGLAGGPGTDTQYF. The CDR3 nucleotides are TGTGCCAGCAGCGCTGGACTAGCGGGAGGGCCGGGCACAGATACGCAGTATTTT. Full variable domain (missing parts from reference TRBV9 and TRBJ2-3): DSGVTQTPKHLITATGQRVTLRCSPRSGDLSVYWYQQSLDQGLQFLIQYYNGEERAKGNILERFSAQQFPDLHSELNLSSLELGDSALYFCASSAGLAGGPGTDTQYFGPGTRLTVL.

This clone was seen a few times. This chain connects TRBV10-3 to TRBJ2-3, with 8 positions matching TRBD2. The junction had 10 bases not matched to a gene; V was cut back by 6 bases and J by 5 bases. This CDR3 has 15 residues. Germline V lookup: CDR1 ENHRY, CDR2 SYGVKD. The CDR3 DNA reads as TGTGCCATCAGCCAAATAGCGGGGTCAGGAGATACGCAGTATTTT. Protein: CAISQIAGSGDTQYF.

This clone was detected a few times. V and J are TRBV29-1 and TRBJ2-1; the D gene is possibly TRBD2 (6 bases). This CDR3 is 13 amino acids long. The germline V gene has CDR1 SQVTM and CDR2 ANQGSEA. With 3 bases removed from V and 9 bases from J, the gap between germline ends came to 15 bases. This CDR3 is CSVDLYGGSEQFF. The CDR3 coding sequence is TGCAGCGTTGATCTATACGGGGGAAGTGAGCAGTTCTTC.

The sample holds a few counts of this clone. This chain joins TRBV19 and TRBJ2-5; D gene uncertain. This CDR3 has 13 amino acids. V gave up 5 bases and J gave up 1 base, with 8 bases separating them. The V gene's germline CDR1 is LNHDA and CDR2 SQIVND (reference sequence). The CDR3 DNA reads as TGTGCCAGTAGTCTAAGCGCCCAAGAGACCCAGTACTTC. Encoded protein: CASSLSAQETQYF.

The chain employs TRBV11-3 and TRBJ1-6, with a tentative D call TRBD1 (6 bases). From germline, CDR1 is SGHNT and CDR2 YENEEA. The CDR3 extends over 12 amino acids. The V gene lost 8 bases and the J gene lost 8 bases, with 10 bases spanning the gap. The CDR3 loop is CASGTGHSPLHF. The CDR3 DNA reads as TGTGCCAGCGGTACAGGGCATTCACCCCTCCACTTT. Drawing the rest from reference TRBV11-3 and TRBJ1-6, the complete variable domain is EAGVVQSPRYKIIEKKQPVAFWCNPISGHNTLYWYLQNLGQGPELLIRYENEEAVDDSQLPKDRFSAERLKGVDSTLKIQPAELGDSAVYLCASGTGHSPLHFGNGTRLTVT.

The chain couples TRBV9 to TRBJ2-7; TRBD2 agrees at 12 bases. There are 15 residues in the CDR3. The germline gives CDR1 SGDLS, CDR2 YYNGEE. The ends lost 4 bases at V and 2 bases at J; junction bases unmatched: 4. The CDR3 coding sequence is TGTGCCAGCAGCTCTGGACTAGCGGGACCCTACGAGCAGTACTTC. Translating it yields CASSSGLAGPYEQYF.

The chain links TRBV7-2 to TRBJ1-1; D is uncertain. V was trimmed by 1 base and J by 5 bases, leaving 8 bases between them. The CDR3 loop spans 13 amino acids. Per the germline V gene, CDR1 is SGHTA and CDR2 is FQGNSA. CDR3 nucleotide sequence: TGTGCCAGCAGCTTAGGGCAGGCTACTGAAGCTTTCTTT. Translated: CASSLGQATEAFF. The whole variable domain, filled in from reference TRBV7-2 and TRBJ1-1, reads GAGVSQSPSNKVTEKGKDVELRCDPISGHTALYWYRQSLGQGLEFLIYFQGNSAPDKSGLPSDRFSAERTGGSVSTLTIQRTQQEDSAVYLCASSLGQATEAFFGQGTRLTVV.

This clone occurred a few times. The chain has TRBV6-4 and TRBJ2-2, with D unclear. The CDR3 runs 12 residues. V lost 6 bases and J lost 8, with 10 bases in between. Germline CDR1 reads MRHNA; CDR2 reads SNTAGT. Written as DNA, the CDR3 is TGTGCCAGCAGAGCCCCGGGTGGGGAGCTGTTTTTT. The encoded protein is CASRAPGGELFF.

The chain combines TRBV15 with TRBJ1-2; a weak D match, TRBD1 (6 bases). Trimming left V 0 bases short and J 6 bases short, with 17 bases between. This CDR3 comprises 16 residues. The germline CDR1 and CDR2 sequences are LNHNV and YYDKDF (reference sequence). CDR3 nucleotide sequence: TGTGCCACCAGCAGAGATCAGAGTACAGGGCCGCATGGCTACACCTTC. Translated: CATSRDQSTGPHGYTF.

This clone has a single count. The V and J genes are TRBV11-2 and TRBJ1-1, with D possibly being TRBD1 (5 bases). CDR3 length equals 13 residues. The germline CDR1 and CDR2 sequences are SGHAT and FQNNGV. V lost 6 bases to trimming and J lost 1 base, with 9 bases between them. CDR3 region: CASSWGPNTEAFF. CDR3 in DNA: TGTGCCAGCAGTTGGGGCCCGAACACTGAAGCTTTCTTT.

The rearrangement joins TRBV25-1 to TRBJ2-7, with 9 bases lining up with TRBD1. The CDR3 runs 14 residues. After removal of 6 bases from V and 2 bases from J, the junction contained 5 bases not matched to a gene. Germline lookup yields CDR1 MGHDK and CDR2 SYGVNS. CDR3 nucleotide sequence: TGTGCCAGCAGAGACAGGGGGTCACCCTACGAGCAGTACTTC. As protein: CASRDRGSPYEQYF.

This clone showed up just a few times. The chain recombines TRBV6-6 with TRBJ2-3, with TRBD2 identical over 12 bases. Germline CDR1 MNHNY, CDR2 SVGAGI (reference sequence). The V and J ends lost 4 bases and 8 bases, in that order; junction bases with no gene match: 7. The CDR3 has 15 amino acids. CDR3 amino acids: CASSSLLAGGGTQYF. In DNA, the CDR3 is TGTGCCAGCAGTTCCCTCCTAGCGGGAGGGGGTACGCAGTATTTT.

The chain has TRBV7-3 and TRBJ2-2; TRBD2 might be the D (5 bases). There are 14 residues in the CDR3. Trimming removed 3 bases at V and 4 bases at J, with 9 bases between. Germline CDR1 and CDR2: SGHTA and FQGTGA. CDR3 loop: CASSFPAGTGELFF. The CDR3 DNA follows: TGTGCCAGCAGCTTCCCGGCGGGCACCGGGGAGCTGTTTTTT. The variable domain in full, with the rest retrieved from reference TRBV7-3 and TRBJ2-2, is GAGVSQTPSNKVTEKGKYVELRCDPISGHTALYWYRQSLGQGPEFLIYFQGTGAADDSGLPNDRFFAVRPEGSVSTLKIQRTERGDSAVYLCASSFPAGTGELFFGEGSRLTVL.

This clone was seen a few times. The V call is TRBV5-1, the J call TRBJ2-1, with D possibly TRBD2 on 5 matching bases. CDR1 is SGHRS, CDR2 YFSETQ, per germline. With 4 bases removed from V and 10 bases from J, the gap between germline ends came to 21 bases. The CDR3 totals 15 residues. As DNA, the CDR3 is TGCGCCAGCAGCCATGAGGCCACTAGGTTCGTAGAGCAGTTCTTC. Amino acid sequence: CASSHEATRFVEQFF.

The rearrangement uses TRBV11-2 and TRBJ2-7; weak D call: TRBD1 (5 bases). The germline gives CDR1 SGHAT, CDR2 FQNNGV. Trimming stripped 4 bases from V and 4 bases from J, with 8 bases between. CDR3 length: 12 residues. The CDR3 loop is CASSSQGYEQYF. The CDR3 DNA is TGTGCCAGCAGCTCGCAGGGATACGAGCAGTACTTC.

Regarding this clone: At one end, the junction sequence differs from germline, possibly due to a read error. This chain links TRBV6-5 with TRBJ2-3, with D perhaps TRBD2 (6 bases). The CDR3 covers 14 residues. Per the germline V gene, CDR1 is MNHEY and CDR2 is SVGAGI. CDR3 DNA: TGTGCCAGCAGTTCCACAACTAGCAGAGATACGCAGTATTTT. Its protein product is CASSSTTSRDTQYF.

CDR3 in DNA: TGCGCCAGCAGGGGACTCGGCGGGGGCTACACCTTC. Translated, it gives CASRGLGGGYTF. The chain recombines TRBV10-2 with TRBJ1-2; the D gene is possibly TRBD1 (5 bases). Trimming cost V 6 bases and J 8 bases, with 13 bases left between them. This CDR3 region has 12 residues. Germline CDR1 reads WSHSY; CDR2 reads SAAADI.

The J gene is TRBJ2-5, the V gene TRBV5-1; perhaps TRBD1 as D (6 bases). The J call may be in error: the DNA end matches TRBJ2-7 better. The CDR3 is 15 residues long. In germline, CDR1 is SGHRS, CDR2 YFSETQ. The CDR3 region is CASSLRGHSSYEQYF. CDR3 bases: TGCGCCAGCAGCTTGAGGGGACACAGCTCCTACGAGCAGTACTTC.

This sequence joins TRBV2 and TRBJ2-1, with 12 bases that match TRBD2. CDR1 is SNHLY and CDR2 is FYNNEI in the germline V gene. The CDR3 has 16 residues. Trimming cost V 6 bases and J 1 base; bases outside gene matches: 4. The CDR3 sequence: CASRGLAGLSYNEQFF. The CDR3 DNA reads TGTGCCAGCAGAGGACTAGCGGGGCTTTCCTACAATGAGCAGTTCTTC.

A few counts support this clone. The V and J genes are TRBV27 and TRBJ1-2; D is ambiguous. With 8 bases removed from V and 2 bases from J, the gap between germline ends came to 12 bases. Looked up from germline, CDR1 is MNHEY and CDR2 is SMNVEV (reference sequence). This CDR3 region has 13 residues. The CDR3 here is CASQQYPNYGYTF. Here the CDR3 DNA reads TGTGCCAGCCAACAGTACCCCAACTATGGCTACACCTTC.

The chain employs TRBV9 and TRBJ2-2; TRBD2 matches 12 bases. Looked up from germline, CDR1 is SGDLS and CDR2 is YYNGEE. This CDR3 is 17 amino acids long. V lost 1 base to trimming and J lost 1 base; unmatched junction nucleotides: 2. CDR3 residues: CASSVTLAGGNTGELFF. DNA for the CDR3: TGTGCCAGCAGCGTAACACTAGCGGGAGGGAACACCGGGGAGCTGTTTTTT.

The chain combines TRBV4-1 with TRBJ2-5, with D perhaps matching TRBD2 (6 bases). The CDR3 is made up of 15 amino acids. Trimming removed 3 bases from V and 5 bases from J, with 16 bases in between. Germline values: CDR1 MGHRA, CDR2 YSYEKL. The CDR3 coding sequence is TGCGCCAGCAGCCATTCGGTCGGGAGCGGTGAGACCCAGTACTTC. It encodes CASSHSVGSGETQYF.

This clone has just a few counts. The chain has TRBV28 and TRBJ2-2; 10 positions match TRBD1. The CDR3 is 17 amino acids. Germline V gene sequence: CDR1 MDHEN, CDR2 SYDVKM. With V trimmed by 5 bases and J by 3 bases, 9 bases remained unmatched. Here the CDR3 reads CASSTFGTGVDTGELFF. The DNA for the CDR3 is TGTGCCAGCAGTACATTTGGGACAGGGGTCGACACCGGGGAGCTGTTTTTT. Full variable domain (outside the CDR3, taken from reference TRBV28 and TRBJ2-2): DVKVTQSSRYLVKRTGEKVFLECVQDMDHENMFWYRQDPGLGLRLIYFSYDVKMKEKGDIPEGYSVSREKKERFSLILESASTNQTSMYLCASSTFGTGVDTGELFFGEGSRLTVL.

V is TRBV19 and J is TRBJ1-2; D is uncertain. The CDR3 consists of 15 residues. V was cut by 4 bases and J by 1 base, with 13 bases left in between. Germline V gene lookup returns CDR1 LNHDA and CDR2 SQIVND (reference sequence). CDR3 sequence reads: CASSTQSLLNYGYTF. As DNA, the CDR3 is TGTGCCAGTAGTACACAGTCTCTTCTTAACTATGGCTACACCTTC. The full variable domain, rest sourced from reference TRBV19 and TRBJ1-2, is DGGITQSPKYLFRKEGQNVTLSCEQNLNHDAMYWYRQDPGQGLRLIYYSQIVNDFQKGDIAEGYSVSREKKESFPLTVTSAQKNPTAFYLCASSTQSLLNYGYTFGSGTRLTVV.

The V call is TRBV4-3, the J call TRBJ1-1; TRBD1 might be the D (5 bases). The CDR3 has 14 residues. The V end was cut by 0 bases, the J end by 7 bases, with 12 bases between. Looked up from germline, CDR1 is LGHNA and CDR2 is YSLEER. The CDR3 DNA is TGCGCCAGCAGCCAAGACGGAGGGGTCGGTGAAGCTTTCTTT. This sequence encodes CASSQDGGVGEAFF.

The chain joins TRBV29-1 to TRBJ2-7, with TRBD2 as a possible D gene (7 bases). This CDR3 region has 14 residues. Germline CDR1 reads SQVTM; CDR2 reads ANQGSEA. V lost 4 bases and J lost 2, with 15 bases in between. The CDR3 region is CSVGLRGGAYEQYF. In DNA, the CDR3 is TGCAGCGTTGGGTTGAGGGGGGGGGCCTACGAGCAGTACTTC.

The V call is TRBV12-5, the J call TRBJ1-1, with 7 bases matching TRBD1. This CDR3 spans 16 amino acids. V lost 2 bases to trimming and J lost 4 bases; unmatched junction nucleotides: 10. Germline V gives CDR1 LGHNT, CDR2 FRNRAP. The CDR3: CASGLSRQGRPTEAFF. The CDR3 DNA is TGTGCTAGTGGTTTGTCCCGACAGGGACGGCCCACTGAAGCTTTCTTT.